Below, 24 T cell receptor beta chains from the same sample are listed, as sequenced in a study of human T cells and chemical hapten exposure. Sample time point: pre-sensitization, week 0. The sample's treatment: therapeutic diphenylcyclopropenone sensitization with weekly scalp DPC. MiXCR, run by TCRdb on the RACE reads, gives a single entry per CDR3 protein. The sample records around 56,000 distinct CDR3 sequences, 8% to 10% being singletons. The sample here was whole blood, taken in connection with sensitization to the hapten diphenylcyclopropenone (DPC). These TCRs come from a middle-aged man with alopecia areata. Some clones in this sample may be carry-over from other donors' samples.

This clonotype was recorded many times. This rearrangement joins TRBV20-1 to TRBJ2-5; D unclear. The CDR3 totals 12 residues. Trimming stripped 3 bases from V and 9 bases from J, with 14 bases between. CDR1 and CDR2 (germline): DFQATT, SNEGSKA (reference sequence). The CDR3 nucleotides are TGCAGTGCTAGGAGCAGCCGTCCGGCCCAGTACTTC. This sequence encodes CSARSSRPAQYF.

This clonotype has at least ten counts. The V call is TRBV5-8, the J call TRBJ2-2; 7 positions agree with TRBD1. V was clipped by 1 base and J by 7 bases; unmatched bases: 10. The CDR3 has 16 residues. The germline V gene has CDR1 SGHTS and CDR2 YDEGEE. CDR3: CASSLRTGRGDGELFF. The CDR3 DNA reads as TGTGCCAGCAGCTTGCGGACAGGTAGAGGAGACGGGGAGCTGTTTTTT.

This clonotype was seen repeatedly, ten times or more. The J gene is TRBJ2-7, the V gene TRBV12-3 or TRBV12-4, with D unresolved. V lost 4 bases, J lost 4 bases, and 8 bases lay in between. The CDR3 is made up of 12 amino acids. Written as DNA, the CDR3 is TGTGCCAGCAGTTACCGGGTTTACGAGCAGTACTTC. As protein: CASSYRVYEQYF.

The chain employs TRBV12-3 or TRBV12-4 and TRBJ1-3, with 10 bases that match TRBD1. The CDR3 has 15 residues. The trim removed 7 bases at V and 2 bases at J, leaving 5 bases unmatched. The CDR3: CASNGGQGAGNTIYF. The CDR3 DNA sequence: TGTGCCAGCAATGGCGGACAGGGGGCTGGAAACACCATATATTTT.

Here the CDR3 reads CASSQDVIRGNEQFF. CDR3 bases: TGTGCCAGCAGCCAAGATGTCATCCGCGGGAATGAGCAGTTCTTC. This chain links TRBV4-2 with TRBJ2-1; tentative D call: TRBD2 (5 bases). V lost 0 bases and J 7 bases, leaving 13 bases between the germline ends. Germline V CDR1 and CDR2: LGHNA, YNFKEQ. The CDR3 length is 15 residues.

This chain uses TRBV28 with TRBJ1-1; possibly TRBD1 for D (5 bases). The CDR3 is made up of 13 amino acids. Germline V lookup: CDR1 MDHEN, CDR2 SYDVKM. V was pared by 5 bases and J by 1 base, with 8 bases between. This CDR3 is CASSGGANTEAFF. Written as DNA, the CDR3 is TGTGCCAGCAGTGGAGGGGCGAACACTGAAGCTTTCTTT.

This clonotype showed up many times. The chain has TRBV7-8 and TRBJ2-1, with D unclear. CDR3 length: 16 amino acids. Trimming removed 1 base from V and 6 bases from J, with 16 bases in between. Germline V gene lookup returns CDR1 SGHVS and CDR2 FQNEAQ. The CDR3 here is CASSLGWSSLSNEQFF. The CDR3 nucleotides read TGTGCCAGCAGCTTAGGATGGTCTTCTCTCAGCAATGAGCAGTTCTTC.

J is TRBJ1-3 and V is TRBV9; no clear D. Germline-derived CDR1 and CDR2 are SGDLS and YYNGEE. Trimming cost V 3 bases and J 4 bases, with 5 bases left between them. The CDR3 is made up of 12 amino acids. The DNA for the CDR3 is TGTGCCAGCAGCGGGAGCGGAAACACCATATATTTT. Residues: CASSGSGNTIYF.

This CDR3 is CASSPLPGTSGTYNEQFF. DNA for the CDR3: TGTGCCAGCTCACCCCTTCCCGGGACTAGCGGGACTTACAATGAGCAGTTCTTC. J is TRBJ2-1 and V is TRBV18; TRBD2 matches at 13 bases. The CDR3 has 18 amino acids. V gave up 3 bases and J gave up 4 bases; unmatched junction bases: 9. Looked up from germline, CDR1 is KGHSH and CDR2 is LQKENI.

This chain links TRBV7-3 with TRBJ1-1; D might be TRBD1 (5 bases). The CDR3 extends over 14 amino acids. Germline CDR1 and CDR2: SGHTA and FQGTGA. V was clipped by 5 bases and J by 7 bases, with 17 bases between them. The CDR3 nucleotides are TGTGCCAGCAGCGACGGGGCTTTCCGGGGTGAAGCTTTCTTT. Amino acid sequence: CASSDGAFRGEAFF.

This clonotype was observed at least ten times. One end of the junction varies from germline; a read error may be responsible. J is TRBJ2-1 and V is TRBV19; D assignment may be TRBD1 or TRBD2 (5 bases each). CDR1 is LNHDA and CDR2 is SQIVND in the germline V gene (reference sequence). CDR3 size: 15 residues. Written as DNA, the CDR3 is TGTGCAAGTAGGTCGTTGGGACGAGCCTACAATGAGCAGTTCTTC. It yields the protein CASRSLGRAYNEQFF.

This clonotype was detected ten times or more. The chain employs TRBV7-2 and TRBJ2-7, with D possibly TRBD2 on 7 matching bases. Trimming cost V 3 bases and J 3 bases, with 21 bases left between them. Germline V lookup: CDR1 SGHTA, CDR2 FQGNSA. The CDR3 has 17 residues. The CDR3 region has the DNA TGTGCCAGCAGCTTCTTCAGGGGAGGGATTAGTAACTACGAGCAGTACTTC. This codes for CASSFFRGGISNYEQYF.

This clonotype came up many times. The genes are TRBV7-9 and TRBJ1-5, with no clear D. From germline, CDR1 is SEHNR and CDR2 FQNEAQ (reference sequence). The CDR3 sequence is 15 residues long. Trimming cost V 1 base and J 0 bases, with 7 bases left between them. CDR3 sequence reads: CASSLDGLSNQPQHF. The CDR3 region has the DNA TGTGCCAGCAGCTTAGACGGGCTTAGCAATCAGCCCCAGCATTTT.

The chain recombines TRBV6-2 or TRBV6-3 with TRBJ2-7; no firm D call. Germline values: CDR1 MNHEY, CDR2 SVGEGT. The V and J ends lost 2 bases and 0 bases respectively, with 11 bases between them. The CDR3 consists of 15 residues. The CDR3 is CASSYRWQVSYEQYF. CDR3 nucleotide sequence: TGTGCCAGCAGTTACCGGTGGCAGGTCTCCTACGAGCAGTACTTC.

This clonotype was observed many times. This chain joins TRBV6-1 and TRBJ2-1; 10 bases line up with TRBD2. The junction had 3 bases not matched to a gene; V was cut back by 5 bases and J by 14 bases. Germline-derived CDR1 and CDR2 are MNHNS and SASEGT. The CDR3 consists of 11 residues. CDR3 sequence reads: CASSLAGAKFF. As DNA, the CDR3 is TGTGCCAGCAGTCTAGCGGGAGCGAAGTTCTTC.

This clonotype was counted many times. The chain combines TRBV2 with TRBJ1-5; D gene ambiguous. CDR1 is SNHLY and CDR2 is FYNNEI in the germline V gene. V was cut by 0 bases and J by 9 bases, with 12 bases left in between. CDR3 size: 14 residues. The CDR3 DNA is TGTGCCAGCAGTGAAGCGCTTGAGTTCTCGCCCCAGCATTTT. The encoded protein is CASSEALEFSPQHF.

This clonotype has only a few counts. This sequence joins TRBV30 and TRBJ1-2; 8 nucleotides line up with TRBD1. Germline assignment: CDR1 GTSNPN and CDR2 SVGIG (reference sequence). The V gene end was trimmed by 1 base and the J gene end by 5 bases; junction bases not matched to a gene: 15. This CDR3 contains 17 residues. CDR3 DNA: TGTGCCTGGAGTGCTCGAAGGAGAGACAGGGGAAGTTATGGCTACACCTTC. Its translation: CAWSARRRDRGSYGYTF.

This clonotype has at least ten counts. This chain connects TRBV2 to TRBJ2-3, with TRBD1 matching 11 bases. Looked up from germline, CDR1 is SNHLY and CDR2 is FYNNEI. The CDR3 runs to 15 residues. Trimming took 7 bases from V and 5 from J; bases not matched to a gene: 8. CDR3 bases: TGTGCCAGCACGGGAGGGACAGGGGGATTAGATACGCAGTATTTT. The encoded protein is CASTGGTGGLDTQYF.

This clonotype was observed a handful of times. The chain carries TRBV20-1 and TRBJ2-7; unclear D gene. The V gene's germline CDR1 is DFQATT and CDR2 SNEGSKA (reference sequence). V gave up 6 bases and J gave up 0 bases, with 15 bases separating them. This CDR3 region has 14 residues. CDR3 nucleotide sequence: TGCAGTGCATTGGACCCCCTTTCCTCCTACGAGCAGTACTTC. Amino acid sequence: CSALDPLSSYEQYF.

The chain is built from TRBV5-4 and TRBJ2-4; 9 nucleotides match TRBD1. Germline assignment: CDR1 SGHNT and CDR2 YYREEE (reference sequence). Trimming cost V 2 bases and J 6 bases; bases outside gene matches: 6. This CDR3 comprises 15 residues. The CDR3 DNA reads as TGTGCCAGCAGCTTTGGTGGACAGGGGCGAAACATTCAGTACTTC. Residues: CASSFGGQGRNIQYF.

This clonotype has a handful of counts. This sequence joins TRBV7-2 and TRBJ2-7; TRBD2 aligns across 7 bases. V was clipped by 1 base and J by 2 bases; unmatched bases: 5. Germline-derived CDR1 and CDR2 are SGHTA and FQGNSA. The CDR3 sequence is 15 residues long. DNA for the CDR3: TGTGCCAGCAGCTTAGGGCTAGCGGCTACCTACGAGCAGTACTTC. Translation: CASSLGLAATYEQYF.

Comments on this clonotype: Sequence at one end of the junction differs from germline and may be a read error. The chain couples TRBV6-1 to TRBJ2-2, with 8 bases matching TRBD1. Germline V gives CDR1 MNHNS, CDR2 SASEGT. The CDR3 extends over 14 amino acids. CDR3 region: CASCEGQETGELFF. CDR3 nucleotide sequence: TGTGCCAGCTGTGAGGGACAGGAAACCGGGGAGCTGTTTTTT.

This clonotype was detected many times. The chain uses TRBV7-8 and TRBJ2-3; D is unresolved. Germline values: CDR1 SGHVS, CDR2 FQNEAQ. This CDR3 is 11 amino acids long. Trimming stripped 3 bases from V and 5 bases from J, with 3 bases between. CDR3 residues: CASSFGDTQYF. CDR3 coding DNA: TGTGCCAGCAGCTTTGGAGATACGCAGTATTTT.

This clonotype appeared a few times. This chain connects TRBV2 to TRBJ2-7; D is ambiguous. Germline V CDR1 and CDR2: SNHLY, FYNNEI. The CDR3 is 12 amino acids. V was shortened by 4 bases and J by 3 bases, with 7 bases between the two germline ends. CDR3 residues: CASSVTIYEQYF. CDR3 sequence (DNA): TGTGCCAGCAGTGTCACAATCTACGAGCAGTACTTC.